Below, 14 T cell receptor beta chains from the same sample are listed, as sequenced in a study of blood T cell repertoires in COVID-19. Some clones are missing from TCRdb's copy, which holds only in-frame ones; the method was immunoSEQ multiplex PCR. The repertoire has over 200,000 clones, about 80% of them found once; the top ten carry 3% to 3.5%. Sequencing used peripheral blood. These receptors originate from a woman older than 75 with acute or convalescent COVID-19.

On this clone itself: The sample carries other DNA sequences with the same CDR3. The rearrangement joins TRBV5-1 to TRBJ2-3; 12 positions match TRBD2. CDR3 length: 15 residues. J was trimmed by 2 bases and V by 5 bases; bases with no gene match: 3. CDR1 is SGHRS, CDR2 YFSETQ, per germline. In nucleotides, the CDR3 is TGCGCCAGCAGTCTAGCGGGGGGGTTCACAGATACGCAGTATTTT. It is translated as CASSLAGGFTDTQYF.

The chain recombines TRBV19 with TRBJ2-1, with 9 bases that match TRBD1. The V gene's germline CDR1 is LNHDA and CDR2 SQIVND (reference sequence). CDR3 size: 14 residues. The V and J ends lost 4 bases and 6 bases, in that order; junction bases with no gene match: 4. The CDR3 loop is CASSRQGGSNEQFF. The CDR3 DNA reads as TGTGCCAGTAGTAGACAGGGGGGAAGCAATGAGCAGTTCTTC.

This clone was counted once. The V and J genes are TRBV11-2 and TRBJ2-3; perhaps TRBD2 as D (6 bases). Germline CDR1 and CDR2: SGHAT and FQNNGV. The CDR3 runs to 17 residues. Trimming stripped 1 base from V and 0 bases from J, with 14 bases between. CDR3 residues: CASSLGPAGISTDTQYF. CDR3 nucleotide sequence: TGTGCCAGCAGCTTAGGCCCCGCGGGGATTAGCACAGATACGCAGTATTTT.

J is TRBJ2-7 and V is TRBV6-2 or TRBV6-3; 9 bases line up with TRBD1. The CDR3 spans 18 residues. Germline V gene data show CDR1 as MNHEY and CDR2 as SVGEGT. The V and J ends lost 4 bases and 2 bases, in that order; junction bases with no gene match: 15. CDR3: CASSSNPGTGKLPYEQYF. As DNA, the CDR3 is TGTGCCAGCAGTTCAAACCCTGGGACAGGGAAGTTGCCCTACGAGCAGTACTTC.

This clone occurred a few times. The rearrangement links TRBV18 to TRBJ2-5, with D possibly matching TRBD2 (8 bases). From germline, CDR1 is KGHSH and CDR2 LQKENI. This CDR3 is built from 16 residues. Trimming removed 8 bases at V and 2 bases at J, with 21 bases between. The CDR3: CASASGRGRGQETQYF. CDR3 nucleotide sequence: TGTGCCAGCGCTTCCGGGAGGGGCAGGGGGCAAGAGACCCAGTACTTC.

The chain couples TRBV28 to TRBJ2-7; D may be TRBD1 (6 bases). This CDR3 comprises 12 residues. Trimming pared 8 bases from V and 3 bases from J, leaving 11 bases between. CDR1 is MDHEN and CDR2 is SYDVKM in the germline V gene. This chain's CDR3 is CASVGQFYEQYF. DNA of the CDR3: TGTGCCAGCGTAGGACAGTTCTACGAGCAGTACTTC.

The rearrangement joins TRBV30 to TRBJ2-5; 7 nucleotides agree with TRBD2. CDR1 and CDR2 from the germline V gene are GTSNPN and SVGIG (reference sequence). V trimming: 5 bases; J trimming: 9 bases; junction bases outside the gene matches: 12. This CDR3 region has 13 residues. The CDR3 protein is CAWGKSGRVSQYF. The CDR3 DNA reads TGTGCCTGGGGCAAATCAGGGAGGGTTTCCCAGTACTTC.

This clone was recorded only once. The chain uses TRBV2 and TRBJ2-5; perhaps TRBD2 as D (7 bases). Trimming took 7 bases from V and 4 from J, leaving 16 bases between them. Germline assignment: CDR1 SNHLY and CDR2 FYNNEI. The CDR3 totals 14 residues. In DNA form, the CDR3 reads TGTGCCAGCAACCCTGAGGGGGGGGGAGAGACCCAGTACTTC. It yields the protein CASNPEGGGETQYF.

The CDR3 bases are TGTGCCAGCAGCTCTCGACTGTCATACGCTGAAGCTTTCTTT. It specifies CASSSRLSYAEAFF. The V and J genes are TRBV28 and TRBJ1-1; D call uncertain. CDR3 length equals 14 residues. The V end lost 6 bases, the J end lost 6 bases, and 17 bases lay between the germline ends. Looked up from germline, CDR1 is MDHEN and CDR2 is SYDVKM.

DNA for the CDR3: TGTGCCAGCAGGAGCGGGGGGGCCTTAGAGACCCAGTACTTC. Protein: CASRSGGALETQYF. The chain carries TRBV6-5 and TRBJ2-5, with 10 bases lining up with TRBD2. The CDR3 runs 14 residues. Germline assignment: CDR1 MNHEY and CDR2 SVGAGI. Trimming removed 6 bases from V and 4 bases from J; junction bases left unmatched: 5.

CDR3 nucleotides: TGTGCCAGCAGCACCAGAGGTCGACAGAGCTCCTACGAGCAGTACTTC. Its protein is CASSTRGRQSSYEQYF. The chain couples TRBV2 to TRBJ2-7, with a weak D call TRBD1 (5 bases). The V end lost 6 bases, the J end lost 0 bases, and 18 bases lay between the germline ends. CDR1 and CDR2 from the germline V gene are SNHLY and FYNNEI. CDR3 size: 16 residues.

J is TRBJ2-3 and V is TRBV9, with D tentatively TRBD2 (6 bases). This CDR3 spans 14 amino acids. Between the trimmed V and J ends, which lost 3 bases and 4 bases, there was a span of 12 bases. Germline V gene lookup returns CDR1 SGDLS and CDR2 YYNGEE. The CDR3 bases are TGTGCCAGCAGCGGAGTGGGGGGTCCAGATACGCAGTATTTT. Protein product: CASSGVGGPDTQYF.

This clone was seen once. The chain has TRBV6-2 or TRBV6-3 and TRBJ2-5; D gene ambiguous. This CDR3 has 14 residues. Trimming cost V 0 bases and J 2 bases, with 7 bases left between them. CDR1 MNHEY and CDR2 SVGEGT come from the germline V gene. CDR3 coding DNA: TGTGCCAGCAGTTACTCGTTGTTACAAGAGACCCAGTACTTC. It is translated as CASSYSLLQETQYF.

V and J are TRBV5-1 and TRBJ2-7; 9 positions match TRBD1. V shed 0 bases and J 5 bases; nucleotides not matched to a gene: 6. From germline, CDR1 is SGHRS and CDR2 YFSETQ. The CDR3 totals 15 residues. In nucleotides, the CDR3 is TGCGCCAGCAGCTTGGTCGGGGACAGGGTTGACGAGCAGTACTTC. This gives the protein CASSLVGDRVDEQYF.